What follows are 4 T cell receptor beta chains derived from one specimen sequenced in a study of T cells expressing NK-cell markers. TCRdb re-called the 5' RACE reads and gives one entry per CDR3 protein, without DNA. The listing records hundreds of thousands of distinct CDR3 sequences. The material sequenced was blood T cells: a sorted CD56 or NKG2C T cell subset, CD4+ or CD8+ T cells, or bulk PBMC T cells (not recorded which). All receptors derive from a man between 18 and 29 years old in good health.

The chain uses TRBV7-2 and TRBJ2-3; TCRdb lists TRBD2, though no DNA is available to test this call. Germline assignment: CDR1 SGHTA and CDR2 FQGNSA. The CDR3 has 14 residues. This CDR3 is CASSPGLLKDTQYF.

This chain links TRBV10-3 with TRBJ2-7; the TRBD2 assignment by TCRdb is unverifiable without DNA. The CDR3 is made up of 19 amino acids. Looked up from germline, CDR1 is ENHRY and CDR2 is SYGVKD. CDR3 amino acids: CAISKLPGLAGGLGYEQYF.

The rearrangement links TRBV7-2 to TRBJ1-2; TCRdb selects TRBD1, and the lack of DNA leaves this call unchecked. This CDR3 is built from 14 residues. Per the germline V gene, CDR1 is SGHTA and CDR2 is FQGNSA. The CDR3 sequence: CASSPTGGAYGYTF.

The V gene is TRBV29-1, the J gene TRBJ2-5; the TCRdb call, TRBD2, lacks DNA for checking. The CDR3 contains 12 residues. Per germline, CDR1 SQVTM and CDR2 ANQGSEA. The CDR3 protein is CSASREQETQYF.